This T cell receptor beta chain was sequenced in a study of Siglec-9 on CD8 T cells in melanoma. Findings of the study overall: An effector memory CD8+ T-cell subset seemingly accumulating in melanoma was reportedly marked and regulated by Siglec-9.

Libraries were prepared by immunoSEQ multiplex PCR; TCRdb keeps only in-frame clonotypes and omits some of them. The sample has about 30,000 clones, about 80% seen once. In this sample, this clone turned up a few times. What it binds is not known. The germline V gene has CDR1 SQVTM and CDR2 ANQGSEA. The length of the CDR3 is 15 residues. V dropped 5 bases and J dropped 1 base, with 17 bases sitting between them. The chain carries TRBV29-1 and TRBJ1-1; D unresolved. Sample: Siglec-9- CD8+ T cells sorted from blood. This TCR was recovered from a human donor in good health. The CDR3 DNA sequence: TGCAGCGTTCAAGGGTTGCCGAATTCGAACACTGAAGCTTTCTTT. As protein: CSVQGLPNSNTEAFF.